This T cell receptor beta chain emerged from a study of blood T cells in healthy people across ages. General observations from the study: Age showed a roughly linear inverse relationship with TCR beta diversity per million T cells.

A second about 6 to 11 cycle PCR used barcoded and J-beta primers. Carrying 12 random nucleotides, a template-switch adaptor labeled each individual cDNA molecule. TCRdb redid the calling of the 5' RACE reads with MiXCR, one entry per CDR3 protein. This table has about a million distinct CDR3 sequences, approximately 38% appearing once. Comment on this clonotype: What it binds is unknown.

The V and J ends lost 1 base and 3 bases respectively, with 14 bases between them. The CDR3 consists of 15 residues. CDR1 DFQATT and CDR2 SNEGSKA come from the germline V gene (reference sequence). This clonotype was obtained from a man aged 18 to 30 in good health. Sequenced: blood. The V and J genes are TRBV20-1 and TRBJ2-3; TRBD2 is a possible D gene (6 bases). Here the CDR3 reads CSARVTGRGTDTQYF. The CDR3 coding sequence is TGCAGTGCTAGAGTAACGGGGCGGGGTACAGATACGCAGTATTTT.